The entry that follows covers one T cell receptor beta chain sequence. Its specificity is not known. This sample was taken from a study of T cell responses to AZD1222 COVID-19 vaccine. The data were produced by immunoSEQ multiplex PCR, yet TCRdb's version contains in-frame clones alone and is incomplete. The table lists about 150,000 clones, about 92% of them singletons. Study observations and caveats: There were mostly white British donors and more females than males, and clonal diversity was possibly underestimated. Across the whole spike, CD4 TCRs peaked at regions 160-218 and 743-854. Spike-specific TCR breadth and depth rose after two AZD1222 doses.

The sequence was obtained from an adult who received the AZD1222 COVID-19 vaccine. Sequencing was performed on peripheral blood, taken 28 days after the second AZD1222 dose.

The CDR3, as DNA: TGTGCCAGCAGTCGACGCACTGAAGCTTTCTTT. Amino acids: CASSRRTEAFF. The gene calls are TRBV2 and TRBJ1-1; D ambiguous. The germline V gene has CDR1 SNHLY and CDR2 FYNNEI. The V gene lost 5 bases and the J gene lost 4 bases, with 5 bases spanning the gap. The CDR3 contains 11 residues.